This T cell receptor beta chain emerged from a study of cytomegalovirus exposure and HLA in healthy donors. The PCR employed 60 Vbeta primers together with 13 Jbeta primers. Sequencing used immunoSEQ multiplex PCR; TCRdb keeps in-frame clones, though not all of them. The sample contains around 140,000 clones, around 75% of which appear only once. Per the germline V gene, CDR1 is MGHRA and CDR2 is YSYEKL. This CDR3 is 15 amino acids long. Trimming took 3 bases from V and 9 from J; bases not matched to a gene: 4. Sequenced sample: PBMCs. The chain employs TRBV4-1 and TRBJ2-1; 14 bases agree with TRBD2. The clonotype was recovered from a young man in good health and CMV-seronegative. The CDR3 reads CASSQAGLAGVEQFF. The CDR3 nucleotides read TGCGCCAGCAGCCAGGCGGGACTAGCGGGAGTTGAGCAGTTCTTC.